The T cell receptor beta chain described here comes from a study of monozygotic twins with inflammatory bowel disease. Study-wide points: It was in IBD patients that TCRbeta diversity (inverse Simpson) was lower than in healthy co-twins. T cell subtypes that differed could not be told apart. Clonotypes shared with others were fewer in IBD patients than in healthy twins, especially with disease activity.

Whole blood, unsorted for T cells, was the source of total RNA. As regards this clonotype: Its antigen is as yet unknown.

TCRdb reanalyzed the 5' RACE reads and collapses them to one entry per CDR3 protein, without DNA. The table for this sample gives a few hundred thousand distinct CDR3 sequences. Germline values: CDR1 SGHTA, CDR2 FQGNSA. The CDR3 extends over 13 amino acids. The TCR was taken from a human donor with ulcerative colitis or Crohn's disease, or a healthy co-twin of an affected twin (not recorded which). The specimen was blood. The chain couples TRBV7-2 to TRBJ1-1; TCRdb outputs TRBD1, but without DNA this stays unchecked. The CDR3 sequence: CASKRTTGTEAFF. Full variable domain (missing parts from reference TRBV7-2 and TRBJ1-1): GAGVSQSPSNKVTEKGKDVELRCDPISGHTALYWYRQSLGQGLEFLIYFQGNSAPDKSGLPSDRFSAERTGGSVSTLTIQRTQQEDSAVYLCASKRTTGTEAFFGQGTRLTVV.